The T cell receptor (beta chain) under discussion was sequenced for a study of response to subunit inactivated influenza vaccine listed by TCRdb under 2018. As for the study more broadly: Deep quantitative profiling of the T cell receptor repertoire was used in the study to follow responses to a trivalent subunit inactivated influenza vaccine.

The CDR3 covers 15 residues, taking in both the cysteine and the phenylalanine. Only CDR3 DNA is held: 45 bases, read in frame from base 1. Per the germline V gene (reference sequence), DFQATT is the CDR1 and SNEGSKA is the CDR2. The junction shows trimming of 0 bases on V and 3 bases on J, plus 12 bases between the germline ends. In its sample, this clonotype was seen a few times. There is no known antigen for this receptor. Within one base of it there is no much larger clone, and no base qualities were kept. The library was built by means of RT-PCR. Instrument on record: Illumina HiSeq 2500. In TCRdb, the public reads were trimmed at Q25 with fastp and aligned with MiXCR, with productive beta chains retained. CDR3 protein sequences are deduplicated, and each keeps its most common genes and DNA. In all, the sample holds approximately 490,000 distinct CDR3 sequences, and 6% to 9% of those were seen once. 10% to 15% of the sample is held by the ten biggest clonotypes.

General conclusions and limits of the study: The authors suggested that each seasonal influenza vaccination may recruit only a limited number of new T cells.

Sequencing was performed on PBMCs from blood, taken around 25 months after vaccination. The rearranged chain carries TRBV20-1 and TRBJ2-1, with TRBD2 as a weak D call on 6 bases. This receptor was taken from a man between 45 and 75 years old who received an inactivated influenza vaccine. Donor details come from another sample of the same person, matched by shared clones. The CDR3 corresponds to CSARDAGRSYNEQFF. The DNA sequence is TGCAGTGCTAGAGATGCCGGGAGAAGCTACAATGAGCAGTTCTTC.